These 20 T cell receptor beta chains share one sample of origin, sequenced in a study of human T cells and chemical hapten exposure (dated by TCRdb to about 2021). What the time point label conveys for this sample: pre-sensitization, week 0. The meaning of the sample's treatment or condition label: therapeutic diphenylcyclopropenone sensitization with weekly scalp DPC. Libraries came from RACE. The instrument was a NextSeq 500. In TCRdb, the public reads were trimmed at Q25 with fastp and aligned with MiXCR, with productive beta chains retained. CDR3 protein duplicates are merged, each entry listing the most common genes and DNA. This sample holds roughly 81,000 distinct CDR3 sequences; roughly 8.5% were observed only once. The biggest ten clones account for 2% to 3% of the sample. The sample consisted of whole blood, taken in connection with sensitization to the hapten diphenylcyclopropenone (DPC). These TCRs come from a man in his forties with alopecia areata. Some clones in this sample may be carry-over from other donors' samples.

This clonotype was seen only a few times. This chain connects TRBV10-3 to TRBJ2-2; TRBD1 aligns across 8 bases. Per germline, CDR1 ENHRY and CDR2 SYGVKD. V lost 4 bases and J lost 6; bases outside the gene matches: 13. The CDR3 is 17 residues long. DNA of the CDR3: TGTGCCATCAGTGTCCCGCAGACAGGGGTGGGCTCCGGGGAGCTGTTTTTT. Translated, it gives CAISVPQTGVGSGELFF.

This clonotype was seen repeatedly, ten times or more. This chain connects TRBV12-3 or TRBV12-4 to TRBJ2-1, with D maybe TRBD2 (7 bases). The CDR3 covers 13 residues. V was pared by 2 bases and J by 8 bases, with 10 bases between. The CDR3 DNA is TGTGCCAGCAGTTTAACAGGGAGGGATGAGCAGTTCTTC. It is translated as CASSLTGRDEQFF.

This clonotype has a handful of counts. In DNA form, the CDR3 reads TGTGCCAGCAGTTCCGGGAGGGAGGGAGTGCAGTACTTC. Its protein product is CASSSGREGVQYF. The chain is built from TRBV27 and TRBJ2-7; 8 bases are a match to TRBD2. The germline V gene encodes CDR1 MNHEY and CDR2 SMNVEV (reference sequence). The CDR3 runs to 13 residues. Unmatched junction bases numbered 8, after V lost 4 bases and J lost 9 bases.

This clonotype came up many times. The chain is built from TRBV3-1 and TRBJ1-5; D ambiguous. The CDR3 is 13 amino acids. V lost 0 bases to trimming and J lost 1 base, with 1 base between them. Germline V CDR1 and CDR2: LGHDT, YNNKEL (reference sequence). This chain's CDR3 is CASSQESNQPQHF. Written as DNA, the CDR3 is TGTGCCAGCAGCCAAGAGAGCAATCAGCCCCAGCATTTT. Using reference TRBV3-1 and TRBJ1-5 for the parts outside the CDR3, the full variable domain is DTAVSQTPKYLVTQMGNDKSIKCEQNLGHDTMYWYKQDSKKFLKIMFSYNNKELIINETVPNRFSPKSPDKAHLNLHINSLELGDSAVYFCASSQESNQPQHFGDGTRLSIL.

The J gene is TRBJ2-7, the V gene TRBV18; 7 bases map to TRBD1. The V gene's germline CDR1 is KGHSH and CDR2 LQKENI. This CDR3 comprises 13 residues. V dropped 3 bases and J dropped 6; count of bases not matched to a gene: 5. CDR3 in amino acids: CASSPGQEAEQYF. The CDR3 nucleotides read TGTGCCAGCTCACCCGGACAGGAGGCCGAGCAGTACTTC.

This clonotype occurred a few times. V and J are TRBV9 and TRBJ2-6; TRBD2 agrees at 7 bases. CDR1 and CDR2 (germline): SGDLS, YYNGEE. The CDR3 extends over 16 amino acids. V trimming: 0 bases; J trimming: 1 base; junction bases outside the gene matches: 1. The CDR3 is CASSVGGGSGANVLTF. CDR3 nucleotides: TGTGCCAGCAGCGTAGGGGGAGGGTCTGGGGCCAACGTCCTGACTTTC.

The V gene is TRBV7-2, the J gene TRBJ1-4; no clear D gene. The germline CDR1 and CDR2 sequences are SGHTA and FQGNSA. The CDR3 extends over 15 amino acids. V dropped 5 bases and J dropped 7 bases, with 17 bases sitting between them. CDR3 DNA: TGTGCCAGCAGCCCCACCCTGGACCCCGGTGAAAAACTGTTTTTT. It specifies CASSPTLDPGEKLFF.

This clonotype was picked up many times. The chain carries TRBV27 and TRBJ1-1; D ambiguous. In germline, CDR1 is MNHEY, CDR2 SMNVEV (reference sequence). The CDR3 totals 13 residues. V lost 3 bases and J lost 4, with 9 bases in between. CDR3 in amino acids: CASSLDRSTEAFF. As DNA, the CDR3 is TGTGCCAGCAGTTTGGATCGGAGCACTGAAGCTTTCTTT.

This clonotype has more than one count but fewer than ten. The chain is built from TRBV12-3 or TRBV12-4 and TRBJ2-3; 7 positions agree with TRBD2. The CDR3 loop spans 16 amino acids. V shed 5 bases, J shed 0 bases, and the junction held 8 bases outside the gene matches. In DNA, the CDR3 is TGTGCCAGCAGTCCCCCGGGACTACAAAGCACAGATACGCAGTATTTT. This encodes CASSPPGLQSTDTQYF.

Concerning this clonotype: A read error may be the cause here, since a much bigger clone is one base away. The V call is TRBV6-2 or TRBV6-3, the J call TRBJ2-3; no clear D. V lost 7 bases and J lost 0, with 14 bases in between. Germline V gives CDR1 MNHEY, CDR2 SVGEGT. CDR3 length: 15 amino acids. CDR3 amino acids: CASTYEANSTDTQYF. The DNA for the CDR3 is TGTGCCAGCACCTACGAAGCTAATAGCACAGATACGCAGTATTTT.

Ten or more counts support this clonotype. J is TRBJ1-5 and V is TRBV6-2 or TRBV6-3, with D maybe TRBD1 (6 bases). V dropped 7 bases and J dropped 0 bases, with 13 bases sitting between them. The CDR3 consists of 15 residues. Germline V gene data show CDR1 as MNHEY and CDR2 as SVGEGT. The CDR3 sequence: CASMSGDGSNQPQHF. In DNA form, the CDR3 reads TGTGCCAGCATGTCAGGGGATGGTAGCAATCAGCCCCAGCATTTT.

The chain links TRBV5-4 to TRBJ2-3; 8 bases agree with TRBD2. The trim removed 2 bases at V and 3 bases at J, leaving 5 bases unmatched. CDR1 is SGHNT, CDR2 YYREEE, per germline (reference sequence). This CDR3 is built from 15 residues. The DNA for the CDR3 is TGTGCCAGCAGCTTTAGCGGGGCGGGTACAGATACGCAGTATTTT. Translating gives CASSFSGAGTDTQYF. The full variable domain, completed using reference TRBV5-4 and TRBJ2-3, is ETGVTQSPTHLIKTRGQQVTLRCSSQSGHNTVSWYQQALGQGPQFIFQYYREEENGRGNFPPRFSGLQFPNYSSELNVNALELDDSALYLCASSFSGAGTDTQYFGPGTRLTVL.

The J gene is TRBJ1-2, the V gene TRBV2, with D perhaps matching TRBD1 (5 bases). Germline CDR1 is SNHLY and CDR2 is FYNNEI. The length of the CDR3 is 13 residues. The V end was cut by 4 bases, the J end by 2 bases, with 8 bases between. The CDR3 sequence: CASSGGANYGYTF. The CDR3 DNA reads TGTGCCAGCAGTGGTGGGGCCAACTATGGCTACACCTTC.

This clonotype has ten or more counts. This chain joins TRBV12-3 or TRBV12-4 and TRBJ1-2; D unclear. The CDR3 contains 15 residues. V was cut by 2 bases and J by 3 bases, with 13 bases left in between. The CDR3 is CASSLSASPHYGYTF. The CDR3 coding sequence is TGTGCCAGCAGTTTATCAGCGTCTCCCCACTATGGCTACACCTTC.

This clonotype was found many times. V usage is TRBV6-4 and J usage is TRBJ1-5; D not certain. The CDR3 totals 16 residues. V was trimmed by 0 bases and J by 7 bases, leaving 16 bases between them. Germline lookup yields CDR1 MRHNA and CDR2 SNTAGT. The CDR3 coding sequence is TGTGCCAGCAGTGACTCGATAGGCGGGGTCGGACAGCCCCAGCATTTT. Translation: CASSDSIGGVGQPQHF.

This clonotype was seen more than once but under ten times. This chain uses TRBV29-1 with TRBJ2-2, with D perhaps TRBD2 (6 bases). Germline V gene sequence: CDR1 SQVTM, CDR2 ANQGSEA. The CDR3 is 14 amino acids. Trimming shortened V by 4 bases and J by 6 bases, and 15 bases separated the two germline ends. The CDR3 loop is CSVGGVGGSGELFF. The CDR3 DNA sequence: TGCAGCGTTGGGGGGGTCGGAGGATCCGGGGAGCTGTTTTTT.

This clonotype was observed a few times. The chain has TRBV12-3 or TRBV12-4 and TRBJ2-5, with TRBD2 matching 10 bases. The J segment lost 1 base and the V segment lost 5 bases, leaving 10 bases of the junction unmatched. The CDR3 consists of 17 residues. The CDR3 reads CASSRTSGMGSQETQYF. The CDR3 nucleotides read TGTGCCAGCAGTAGGACTAGCGGAATGGGGTCCCAAGAGACCCAGTACTTC.

The chain couples TRBV6-6 to TRBJ2-3, with 7 bases identical to TRBD2. V trimming: 5 bases; J trimming: 4 bases; junction bases outside the gene matches: 24. Germline V lookup: CDR1 MNHNY, CDR2 SVGAGI (reference sequence). The CDR3 length is 20 residues. The CDR3 DNA reads as TGTGCCAGCAGTCCGCGACGAAAGACTAGCCCGAAAAGAGAGCCAGATACGCAGTATTTT. Its protein is CASSPRRKTSPKREPDTQYF.

This clonotype was counted between two and nine times. V is TRBV7-2 and J is TRBJ2-7; TRBD2 is a possible D gene (6 bases). The CDR3 contains 15 residues. Germline V gene lookup returns CDR1 SGHTA and CDR2 FQGNSA. Trimming cost V 1 base and J 2 bases, with 12 bases left between them. The CDR3 reads CASSLELAGTYEQYV. The CDR3, as DNA: TGTGCCAGCAGCTTAGAACTAGCAGGAACCTACGAGCAGTACGTC.

The table lists this clonotype with many counts. The chain combines TRBV3-1 with TRBJ2-1; 7 positions match TRBD2. V was pared by 5 bases and J by 10 bases, with 14 bases of the junction left unmatched. From germline, CDR1 is LGHDT and CDR2 YNNKEL (reference sequence). The CDR3 runs 15 residues. The CDR3 region has the DNA TGTGCCAGCAGCTTACAAGCGGGGTCCGAGGGGGAGCAGTTCTTC. Residues: CASSLQAGSEGEQFF.